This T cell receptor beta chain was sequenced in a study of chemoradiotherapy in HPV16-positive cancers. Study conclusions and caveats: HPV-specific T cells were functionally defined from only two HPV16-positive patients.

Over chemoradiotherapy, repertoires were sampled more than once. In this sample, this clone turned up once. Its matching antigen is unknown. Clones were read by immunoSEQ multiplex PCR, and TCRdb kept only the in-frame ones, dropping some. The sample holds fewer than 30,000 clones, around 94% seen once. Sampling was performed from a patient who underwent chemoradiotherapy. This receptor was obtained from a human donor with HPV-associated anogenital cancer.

The DNA for the CDR3 is TGCAGCCAAGGAGGGGATACGCAGTATTTT. It specifies CSQGGDTQYF. J is TRBJ2-3 and V is TRBV29-1, with D possibly matching TRBD2 (6 bases). Germline V gene lookup returns CDR1 SQVTM and CDR2 ANQGSEA. This CDR3 region has 10 residues. Trimming took 8 bases from V and 6 from J, leaving 9 bases between them.